The T cell receptor beta chain described here comes from a study of human T cells and chemical hapten exposure. At the level of the study: The upper back received 0.01% DPC by patch testing, with results read at 6 days. Study findings and constraints: Donors had alopecia, so their immune response may differ from healthy people's.

A few counts support this clonotype. The antigen is undetermined. Time point denoted: patch test 1, 2 weeks after DPC sensitization. Described treatment: therapeutic diphenylcyclopropenone sensitization with weekly scalp DPC. MiXCR, run by TCRdb on the RACE reads, gives a single entry per CDR3 protein. The sample lists under 120,000 distinct CDR3 sequences; 9.5% to 11% were seen once. The CDR3 runs 16 residues. Germline V lookup: CDR1 KGHSH, CDR2 LQKENI. The V end was cut by 4 bases, the J end by 0 bases, with 13 bases between. The chain joins TRBV18 to TRBJ2-4; D uncertain. This TCR was sampled from a woman in her thirties or forties with alopecia areata. Some clones in this sample may be carry-over from other donors' samples. Here the sequenced sample was whole blood, taken in connection with sensitization to the hapten diphenylcyclopropenone (DPC). DNA of the CDR3: TGTGCCAGCTCACACGGGCCTCTTTTAGCCAAAAACATTCAGTACTTC. It is translated as CASSHGPLLAKNIQYF.